The clone carrying this TCR beta chain was observed a few times. This sample is part of a study of T-cell reconstitution after alpha-beta-depleted transplantation in children. Library preparation (for TCRbeta) was performed with unique molecular identifiers. In TCRdb, the PCR reads were re-called with MiXCR into one record per CDR3 protein. This table holds about 440,000 distinct CDR3 sequences, approximately 42% found once. This CDR3 is 14 amino acids long. Germline assignment: CDR1 SGHDN and CDR2 FVKESK. V gave up 5 bases and J gave up 0 bases; unmatched junction bases: 4. The sequencing used PBMCs, collected before TCRalphabeta/CD19-depleted stem cell transplant. The chain joins TRBV14 to TRBJ2-7; 7 nucleotides line up with TRBD1. The source of this sequence is a girl aged 2-10 years with aplastic anemia, due to receive a stem cell transplant. The CDR3 sequence is CASSTRGISYEQYF. The CDR3 nucleotides read TGTGCCAGCAGCACCAGGGGGATCTCCTACGAGCAGTACTTC.